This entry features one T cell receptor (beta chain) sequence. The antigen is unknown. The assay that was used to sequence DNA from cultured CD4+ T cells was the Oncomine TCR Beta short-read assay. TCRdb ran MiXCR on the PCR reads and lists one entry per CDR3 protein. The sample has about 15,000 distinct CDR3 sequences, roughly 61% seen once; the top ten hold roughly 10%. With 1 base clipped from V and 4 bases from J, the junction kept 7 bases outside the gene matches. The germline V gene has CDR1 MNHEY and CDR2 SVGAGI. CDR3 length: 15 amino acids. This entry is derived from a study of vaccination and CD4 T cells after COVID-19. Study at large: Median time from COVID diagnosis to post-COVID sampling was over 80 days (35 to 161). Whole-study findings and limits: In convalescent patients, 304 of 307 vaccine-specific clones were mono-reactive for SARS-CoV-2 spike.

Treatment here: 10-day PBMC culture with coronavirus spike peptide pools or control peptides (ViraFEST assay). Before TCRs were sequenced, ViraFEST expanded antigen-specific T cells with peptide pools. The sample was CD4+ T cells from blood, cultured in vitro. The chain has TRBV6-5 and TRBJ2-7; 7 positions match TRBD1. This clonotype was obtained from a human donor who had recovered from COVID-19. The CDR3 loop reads CASSYLPGTEYEQYF. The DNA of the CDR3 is TGTGCCAGCAGTTACTTACCCGGGACAGAGTACGAGCAGTACTTC.